This T cell receptor (beta chain) comes out of a study of blood T cells in healthy people across ages. A sample-barcoded 5' primer and a J-beta primer mix were used in a second PCR of about 6 to 12 cycles. Each CDR3 protein gets one entry after TCRdb re-called the 5' RACE reads with MiXCR. The repertoire has around 1,000,000 distinct CDR3 sequences, approximately 25% of them found once; the top ten carry approximately 0.71%. Germline CDR1 and CDR2: MNHEY and SVGAGI. This CDR3 spans 18 amino acids. This sample also appeared in a second study, on T cells of mothers and their children.

Source material: blood. The receptor was derived from a girl aged 2-15 years in good health. The chain joins TRBV6-5 to TRBJ2-5; TRBD2 matches at 7 bases. The tail of the sequence fits TRBJ2-7 better, so the J call may be wrong. The CDR3 sequence is CASSYSLLGGSGSYEQYF. DNA for the CDR3: TGTGCCAGCAGTTACTCGTTGTTAGGCGGGAGCGGATCCTACGAGCAGTACTTC.